This TCR beta chain was sequenced in a study of blood T cell repertoires in COVID-19. Clones were sequenced by immunoSEQ multiplex PCR, and TCRdb holds only the in-frame ones, with some missing. The sample has fewer than 90,000 clones; 75% to 90% are singletons. V was cut by 8 bases and J by 1 base, with 25 bases left in between. CDR1 is SNHLY and CDR2 is FYNNEI in the germline V gene. The CDR3 totals 18 residues. This sequence joins TRBV2 and TRBJ2-3; possible D gene TRBD2, 7 bases. The specimen was peripheral blood. The TCR comes from a male donor with acute or convalescent COVID-19. The CDR3 DNA sequence: TGTGCCAGCCGGTATCCCACCGGGGGGCCCGGTGGCACAGATACGCAGTATTTT. Its protein product is CASRYPTGGPGGTDTQYF.